This T cell receptor beta chain was obtained from a study of blood T cell repertoires in COVID-19. Study at large: Collection of acute and convalescent COVID-19 samples took place in the United States, Italy and Spain. T cells, B-cell-depleted T cells, or PBMCs supplied cDNA or gDNA.

The germline V gene has CDR1 LGHDT and CDR2 YNNKEL (reference sequence). CDR3 size: 15 residues. This clone appeared a single time. One end of the junction varies from germline; a read error may be responsible. Authors' data handling: Estimation of nucleated cell counts was performed using reference gene primer amplification. Some clones are missing from TCRdb's copy, which holds only in-frame ones; the method was immunoSEQ multiplex PCR. That table gives V, J and clone size, and the DNA gave D and trimming. The table lists 230,000 or so clones, 89% of them singletons, with approximately 5% in the top ten.

Sequencing was done on a sample of peripheral blood. The chain couples TRBV3-1 (or the pseudogene TRBV3-2) to TRBJ1-5; TRBD1 agrees at 7 bases. The receptor's source is a woman between 40 and 50 years old who had recovered from COVID-19. DNA of the CDR3: TGTGCCAGCAGCTTGGGGACAGACCTCCATCATCCCCAGCATTTT. It translates to CASSLGTDLHHPQHF.